This T cell receptor beta chain was identified in a study of cytomegalovirus exposure and HLA in healthy donors. The study, taken as a whole, reports: In a later analysis, most CMV-associated TCR beta chains appeared HLA-restricted. Sequencing likely caused a cluster of highly shared sequence variants. Rarity marked most TCR sequences, yet some public TCRs occurred in many donors. Presence/absence analyses rested on an assumption that sequencing depth was roughly uniform across donors.

This clone has more than one count but fewer than ten. What it recognizes is unknown. The CDR3 totals 14 residues. V lost 4 bases and J lost 4; bases outside the gene matches: 6. Germline CDR1 is MNHEY and CDR2 is SVGAGI. The PCR had 60 Vbeta and 13 Jbeta primers. Data came from immunoSEQ multiplex PCR; TCRdb stores just in-frame clones and leaves some out. The repertoire holds roughly 180,000 clones, with around 80% as singletons. The rearrangement links TRBV6-5 to TRBJ1-1; 7 positions agree with TRBD1. Input material: PBMCs. This TCR came from a man aged 25 to 40 in good health and CMV-seropositive. The CDR3 region is CASSSFSGGTEAFF. CDR3 coding DNA: TGTGCCAGCAGTTCGTTTTCAGGGGGCACTGAAGCTTTCTTT.